One and the same sample provided the 23 T cell receptor beta chains below, sequenced in a study of blood T cell repertoires in COVID-19 (dated by TCRdb to between 2020 and 2021). Library construction relied on the immunoSEQ multiplex PCR assay. TCRdb mirrors the immuneACCESS table, restricted to in-frame sequences. Some clones are absent from its copies; in checked studies, under half trace to an unresolved V gene, and the reason for the others is unknown. The table for this sample lists roughly 250,000 clones; 86% of them were counted only once. The top ten clonotypes cover over 9.5% of the sample. Input material: peripheral blood. The receptor set was obtained from a young woman with COVID-19, enrolled during active disease.

The rearrangement links TRBV11-2 to TRBJ1-1; maybe TRBD1 (6 bases). The CDR3 length is 15 residues. The V end lost 1 base, the J end lost 4 bases, and 13 bases lay between the germline ends. Germline V gene data show CDR1 as SGHAT and CDR2 as FQNNGV. The CDR3 DNA is TGTGCCAGCAGCTTAGCATCACAGGGTGTCACTGAAGCTTTCTTT. This gives the protein CASSLASQGVTEAFF.

The chain is built from TRBV6-5 and TRBJ1-4, with a possible D match to TRBD1 (6 bases). V dropped 2 bases and J dropped 6 bases, with 10 bases sitting between them. The CDR3 covers 14 residues. Germline V gene data show CDR1 as MNHEY and CDR2 as SVGAGI. The CDR3 protein is CASSYRGADEKLFF. DNA for the CDR3: TGTGCCAGCAGTTACCGGGGGGCGGATGAAAAACTGTTTTTT.

The chain carries TRBV5-1 and TRBJ1-1, with a tentative D call TRBD1 (5 bases). The CDR3 has 14 amino acids. CDR1 is SGHRS, CDR2 YFSETQ, per germline. Deletions cut 0 bases from V and 5 bases from J, with 11 bases between. CDR3 loop: CASSLGRGVTEAFF. The CDR3 nucleotides are TGCGCCAGCAGCTTGGGGAGGGGAGTTACTGAAGCTTTCTTT.

A few counts support this clone. The genes are TRBV5-1 and TRBJ1-1; possibly TRBD1 for D (5 bases). The length of the CDR3 is 16 residues. In germline, CDR1 is SGHRS, CDR2 YFSETQ. The germline V and J ends were trimmed by 1 base and 0 bases, with 13 bases remaining between them. The CDR3: CASSLIPGGVNTEAFF. As DNA, the CDR3 is TGCGCCAGCAGCTTGATACCTGGGGGGGTGAACACTGAAGCTTTCTTT.

The chain links TRBV11-2 to TRBJ2-7, with D perhaps matching TRBD1 (6 bases). The CDR3 has 15 residues. Per germline, CDR1 SGHAT and CDR2 FQNNGV. Trimming pared 0 bases from V and 0 bases from J, leaving 9 bases between. CDR3 DNA sequence: TGTGCCAGCAGCTTAGAAAGGACAGCCTCCTACGAGCAGTACTTC. It is translated as CASSLERTASYEQYF.

J is TRBJ1-3 and V is TRBV12-3 or TRBV12-4; the D is unclear. The CDR3 totals 11 residues. With 5 bases removed from V and 11 bases from J, the gap between germline ends came to 10 bases. The CDR3 protein is CASSPDSAIYF. The CDR3 bases are TGTGCCAGCAGTCCCGACTCGGCCATATATTTT.

The chain uses TRBV19 and TRBJ1-1, with D possibly TRBD1 on 6 matching bases. The CDR3 has 13 residues. Per the germline V gene, CDR1 is LNHDA and CDR2 is SQIVND (reference sequence). V was cut by 10 bases and J by 2 bases, with 14 bases left in between. The CDR3 DNA follows: TGTGCCACTGGACAGCACCGAAACACTGAAGCTTTCTTT. This codes for CATGQHRNTEAFF.

A word on this clone: The sample has other DNA sequences that encode this CDR3 too. V gene TRBV27 combines with J gene TRBJ2-2; possible D gene TRBD2, 5 bases. Looked up from germline, CDR1 is MNHEY and CDR2 is SMNVEV (reference sequence). CDR3 length: 12 amino acids. V gave up 5 bases and J gave up 6 bases, with 7 bases separating them. CDR3 region: CASSPGAGELFF. The CDR3 coding sequence is TGTGCCAGCAGTCCCGGGGCCGGGGAGCTGTTTTTT.

This chain connects TRBV7-2 to TRBJ1-5; 9 nucleotides align to TRBD1. V trimming: 2 bases; J trimming: 6 bases; junction bases outside the gene matches: 5. The germline CDR1 and CDR2 sequences are SGHTA and FQGNSA. There are 15 residues in the CDR3. The CDR3 protein is CASSLTGGAGQPQHF. CDR3 nucleotides: TGTGCCAGCAGCTTAACAGGGGGCGCGGGTCAGCCCCAGCATTTT.

V and J are TRBV4-1 and TRBJ1-2; D ambiguous. The CDR3 is made up of 15 amino acids. Germline CDR1 is MGHRA and CDR2 is YSYEKL. V was pared by 0 bases and J by 4 bases, with 12 bases between. The CDR3 DNA sequence: TGCGCCAGCAGCCAAGATTCGCGGAGTTCCTATGGCTACACCTTC. Protein: CASSQDSRSSYGYTF.

The rearrangement uses TRBV6-5 and TRBJ2-1; D possibly corresponds to TRBD1 (7 bases). V was pared by 2 bases and J by 9 bases, with 8 bases between. CDR3 length: 12 amino acids. CDR1 is MNHEY and CDR2 is SVGAGI in the germline V gene. The CDR3 DNA sequence: TGTGCCAGCAGTTACCAGGGGGGTGAGCAGTTCTTC. Encoded protein: CASSYQGGEQFF.

The rearrangement uses TRBV14 and TRBJ2-7, with 11 nucleotides matching TRBD2. From germline, CDR1 is SGHDN and CDR2 FVKESK. CDR3 length equals 15 residues. V lost 0 bases, J lost 2 bases, and 0 bases stayed unmatched. CDR3 amino acids: CASSQELAGAYEQYF. In nucleotides, the CDR3 is TGTGCCAGCAGCCAAGAACTAGCGGGGGCCTACGAGCAGTACTTC.

The V and J genes are TRBV3-1 (or the pseudogene TRBV3-2) and TRBJ2-7; 7 bases line up with TRBD1. Trimming cost V 3 bases and J 4 bases; bases outside gene matches: 6. This CDR3 is built from 14 residues. From germline, CDR1 is LGHDT and CDR2 YNNKEL (reference sequence). The CDR3 loop is CASSQTGSRYEQYF. The CDR3, as DNA: TGTGCCAGCAGCCAGACAGGGTCTAGGTACGAGCAGTACTTC.

The CDR3 DNA sequence: TGTGCCAGCAGGTTGACAGCTGGAAACACCATATATTTT. Its translation: CASRLTAGNTIYF. The chain recombines TRBV6-5 with TRBJ1-3; tentatively, D is TRBD1 (5 bases). Germline V CDR1 and CDR2: MNHEY, SVGAGI. V was pared by 6 bases and J by 2 bases, with 8 bases between. This CDR3 contains 13 residues.

This chain uses TRBV6-1 with TRBJ2-7, with 10 bases fitting TRBD1. The CDR3 runs 13 residues. CDR1 is MNHNS and CDR2 is SASEGT in the germline V gene. V gave up 3 bases and J gave up 5 bases; unmatched junction bases: 1. The CDR3 nucleotides are TGTGCCAGCAGTGAGACAGGGGGCAACGAGCAGTACTTC. Translation gives CASSETGGNEQYF.

The chain links TRBV7-2 to TRBJ1-5; TRBD1 agrees at 7 bases. Germline V gene lookup returns CDR1 SGHTA and CDR2 FQGNSA. J gave up 6 bases and V 5 bases, and 13 bases lay outside the gene matches. CDR3 size: 16 residues. The CDR3, as DNA: TGTGCCAGCAGCCCGACACAGGGGAGCGTGGGTCAGCCCCAGCATTTT. Translating gives CASSPTQGSVGQPQHF.

This clone was observed a single time. CDR3 DNA: TGTGCCAGCAGCTTAGTAGGGGTCGGAAACACCATATATTTT. Amino acid sequence: CASSLVGVGNTIYF. The rearrangement joins TRBV7-2 to TRBJ1-3, with a possible D match to TRBD1 (5 bases). Per the germline V gene, CDR1 is SGHTA and CDR2 is FQGNSA. V was pared by 1 base and J by 4 bases, with 8 bases between. CDR3 length equals 14 residues.

Notes on this clone: Other nucleotide sequences in the sample specify the same CDR3. The chain recombines TRBV4-1 with TRBJ2-5; the D is unclear. The CDR3 totals 13 residues. Germline loops: CDR1 MGHRA, CDR2 YSYEKL. Trimming shortened V by 1 base and J by 5 bases, and 8 bases separated the two germline ends. CDR3 sequence (DNA): TGCGCCAGCAGCCAAGCCCGAGTTGAGACCCAGTACTTC. As protein: CASSQARVETQYF.

The CDR3 bases are TGTGCCATCAGTGGAGGGACTAGCGGAAACTCCTACGAGCAGTACTTC. Its translation is CAISGGTSGNSYEQYF. The gene calls are TRBV10-3 and TRBJ2-7; 11 bases agree with TRBD2. V lost 4 bases, J lost 0 bases, and 5 bases stayed unmatched. The V gene's germline CDR1 is ENHRY and CDR2 SYGVKD. The CDR3 covers 16 residues.

This chain joins TRBV9 and TRBJ2-7; no firm D call. The germline CDR1 and CDR2 sequences are SGDLS and YYNGEE. Trimming removed 0 bases from V and 6 bases from J, with 7 bases in between. CDR3 length: 12 amino acids. The CDR3 DNA reads TGTGCCAGCAGCGTAGTAAGCCCCGAGCAGTACTTC. This encodes CASSVVSPEQYF.

J is TRBJ2-5 and V is TRBV13, with TRBD1 identical over 7 bases. The CDR3 extends over 14 amino acids. V trimming: 2 bases; J trimming: 3 bases; junction bases outside the gene matches: 3. CDR1 is PRHDT, CDR2 FYEKMQ, per germline (reference sequence). The CDR3 here is CASSLTGTEETQYF. CDR3 coding DNA: TGTGCCAGCAGCTTAACCGGGACAGAAGAGACCCAGTACTTC. The entire variable domain, with the rest obtained from reference TRBV13 and TRBJ2-5, is as follows: AAGVIQSPRHLIKEKRETATLKCYPIPRHDTVYWYQQGPGQDPQFLISFYEKMQSDKGSIPDRFSAQQFSDYHSELNMSSLELGDSALYFCASSLTGTEETQYFGPGTRLLVL.

The chain recombines TRBV7-9 with TRBJ2-7; possible D gene TRBD2, 6 bases. The CDR3 consists of 14 residues. CDR1 is SEHNR, CDR2 FQNEAQ, per germline (reference sequence). The V gene lost 5 bases and the J gene lost 2 bases, with 13 bases spanning the gap. CDR3 sequence (DNA): TGTGCCAGCAGCCGTCCTAGCGCCCCCTACGAGCAGTACTTC. Residues: CASSRPSAPYEQYF.

The chain's CDR3 is CASSYDAGETQYF. The CDR3, as DNA: TGTGCCAGCAGCTACGATGCCGGGGAGACCCAGTACTTC. This chain uses TRBV12-3 or TRBV12-4 with TRBJ2-5, with no clear D. This CDR3 region has 13 residues. The V and J ends lost 6 bases and 5 bases respectively, with 13 bases between them.